This is a list of T cell receptor beta chains from one sample in a study of siplizumab effects on memory and regulatory T cells. Some clones are missing from TCRdb's copy, which holds only in-frame ones; the method was immunoSEQ multiplex PCR. The sample shows roughly 120,000 clones, 92% of them seen only once. The sample comprised Tregs sorted from blood. The receptor set was obtained from a human donor in good health. Each CDR3 is given with its conserved first and last residue.

TRBJ1-1	TRBV29-1	CSGGQGSDTEAFF
TRBJ2-3	TRBV6-5	CASSFPSVGGTDTQYF
TRBJ2-7	TRBV7-9	CASSANRGEQYF
TRBJ2-3	TRBV19	CASSRTSGVYTDTQYF
TRBJ1-3	TRBV9	CASSAIYPRTGGNTIYF
TRBJ1-1	TRBV11-1	CASSHRTDKAFF
TRBJ2-2	TRBV5-1	CASSLRTGDTGELFF
TRBJ1-2	TRBV7-9	CASSQGLSYGYTF
TRBJ1-1	TRBV5-1	CASLRDPGTNTEAFF
TRBJ2-7	TRBV5-1	CASSRGQGDSYEQYF
TRBJ1-1	TRBV19	CASSIRPSNGEAFF
TRBJ2-7	TRBV10-3	CAISEGGWSYEQYF
TRBJ2-3	TRBV28	CASSLLPGAGLGTQYF
TRBJ1-2	TRBV7-9	CASSLGQDYGYTF
TRBJ1-4	TRBV18	CASSPRGGREEKLFF
TRBJ1-2	TRBV6-6	CASSYSIANYGYTF
TRBJ1-6	TRBV2	CASGAADRQNSPLHF
TRBJ1-2	TRBV27	CASSLKPTGPLYGYTF
TRBJ1-5	TRBV23-1	CASSHIGTRVGYSNQPQHF
TRBJ2-5	TRBV2	CASSEGRWEETQYF
TRBJ1-1	TRBV5-1	CASSDPRRGGAFF
TRBJ2-5	TRBV6-1	CASSEGETQYF
TRBJ2-7	TRBV6-5	CASSEGRAYEQYF
TRBJ2-3	TRBV6-5	CASSFIATSTDTQYF
TRBJ2-7	TRBV6-5	CASSYSGGRNYEQYF